A selection of T cell receptor beta chains follows, all from one sample in a study of patients and donors after allogeneic stem cell transplantation. Via MiXCR, TCRdb re-called the RT-PCR reads, giving one row per CDR3 protein. The sample has around 23,000 distinct CDR3 sequences; 25% to 35% are singletons. The sequenced material came from blood, either unsorted or a sorted T cell fraction (not recorded which). These receptors all stem from a human donor who was either an allogeneic HSCT recipient or a stem cell or donor lymphocyte infusion donor (not recorded which). It is not recorded whose cells these are; they may come from a transplant donor. CDR3s include the opening cysteine and the closing phenylalanine or tryptophan. The D gene is left open where the match is weak. Not every row has a clone size; where given, it reads once, few, many or a size class.

CDR3 DNA | CDR3 protein | J gene | D gene | clone size | V gene
TGTGCCAGCAGCTACAGGGTGGGGAGAACAGATACGCAGTATTTT | CASSYRVGRTDTQYF | TRBJ2-3 | . | few | TRBV12-3/TRBV12-4
TGTGCCATCAGTGGGCAGGGGACCTACGAGCAGTACTTC | CAISGQGTYEQYF | TRBJ2-7 | . | . | TRBV10-3
TGTGCCAGCTCACCTGGAGAGTATGGCTACACCTTC | CASSPGEYGYTF | TRBJ1-2 | . | . | TRBV18
TGTGCCAGCAGTTTAGTATATGGCTACACCTTC | CASSLVYGYTF | TRBJ1-2 | . | . | TRBV28
TGTGCCAGCAGTACCTTCGGGCCTGAAGCTTTCTTT | CASSTFGPEAFF | TRBJ1-1 | . | few | TRBV12-3/TRBV12-4
TGTGCCAGCAGCTCCGGGACAGGTTTCTACGAGCAGTACTTC | CASSSGTGFYEQYF | TRBJ2-7 | TRBD1 | once | TRBV7-9
TGCGCCAGCGATCCTTCCGGACAGGGGGCCCAAGAGACCCAGTACTTC | CASDPSGQGAQETQYF | TRBJ2-5 | TRBD1 | . | TRBV5-1
TGTGCCAGCAGCCGCGCTAACCCCTACTCCTACGAGCAGTACTTC | CASSRANPYSYEQYF | TRBJ2-7 | . | . | TRBV3-1
TGTGCCAGCAGTTCGTTGTTGGCAAACTATGGCTACACCTTC | CASSSLLANYGYTF | TRBJ1-2 | . | many | TRBV5-6
TGCAGTGCTAGTACCGGGGACTATGGCTACACCTTC | CSASTGDYGYTF | TRBJ1-2 | . | large | TRBV20-1
TGTGCCAGCAGCCTGACAGGGGAGACCTATAATTCACCCCTCCACTTT | CASSLTGETYNSPLHF | TRBJ1-6 | TRBD1 | few | TRBV4-2
TGTGCCAGCAGCTTTTTTGCCACAACGGCTACCTATGAGCAGTTCTTC | CASSFFATTATYEQFF | TRBJ2-1 | . | few | TRBV5-6
TGCAGTGCTAGAGATTTGAAAAGGGGGGGCACTGAAGCTTTCTTT | CSARDLKRGGTEAFF | TRBJ1-1 | . | . | TRBV20-1
TGTGCCAGCAGCCATGGGTACCAGCCCCAGCATTTT | CASSHGYQPQHF | TRBJ1-5 | . | . | TRBV3-1
TGTGCCAGCAGCCTATCGGGGGGCCCTAGCACAGATACGCAGTATTTT | CASSLSGGPSTDTQYF | TRBJ2-3 | . | . | TRBV11-2
TGTGCCAGCAGCTTACCTACACAGGGGTTCGAGCCCCAGCATTTT | CASSLPTQGFEPQHF | TRBJ1-5 | TRBD1 | . | TRBV7-2
TGCAGCGTTGAACGGGGGCCTCAAGAGACCCAGTACTTC | CSVERGPQETQYF | TRBJ2-5 | . | . | TRBV29-1